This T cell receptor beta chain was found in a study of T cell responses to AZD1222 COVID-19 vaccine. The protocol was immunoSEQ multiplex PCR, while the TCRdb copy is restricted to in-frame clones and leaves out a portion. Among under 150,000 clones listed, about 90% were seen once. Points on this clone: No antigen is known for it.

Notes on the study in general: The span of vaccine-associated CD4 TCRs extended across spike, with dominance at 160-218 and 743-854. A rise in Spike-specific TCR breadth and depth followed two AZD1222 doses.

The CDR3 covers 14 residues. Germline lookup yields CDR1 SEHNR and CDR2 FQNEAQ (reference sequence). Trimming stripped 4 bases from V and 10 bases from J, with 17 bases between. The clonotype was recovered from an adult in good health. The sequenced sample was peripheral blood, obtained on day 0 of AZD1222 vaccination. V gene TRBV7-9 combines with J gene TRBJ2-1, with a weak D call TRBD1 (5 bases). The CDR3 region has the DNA TGTGCCAGCAGCTCCATCGTGGGGCGCTCCGAGCAGTTCTTC. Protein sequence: CASSSIVGRSEQFF.